The rows below give T cell receptor beta chains drawn from one sample of a study of cytomegalovirus exposure and HLA in healthy donors. Profiling relied on immunoSEQ multiplex PCR, and the TCRdb table lists in-frame clones only, not all of them. The data hold more than 50,000 clones, with 77% observed a single time. Specimen: PBMCs. The receptors originated from a female donor in good health and CMV-seronegative. The CDR3 runs from the conserved cysteine through the conserved F or W. A D gene is named only where the DNA matches it firmly. Some rows mark clone size as missing; the rest say once, few, many or name a class of expanded clone.

>TRBV10-3|TRBD1|15|TRBJ1-5|-
CAISETDRENQPQHF
TGTGCCATCAGTGAGACGGACAGGGAGAACCAGCCCCAGCATTTT
>TRBV5-1|TRBD1|17|TRBJ1-2|once
CASSPDRGARGNYGYTF
TGCGCCAGCAGCCCGGACAGGGGGGCGCGGGGCAACTATGGCTACACCTTC
>TRBV19|TRBD1|17|TRBJ2-7|few
CASSPGFGQGAAYEQYF
TGTGCCAGTAGTCCGGGATTCGGACAGGGCGCAGCCTACGAGCAGTACTTC
>TRBV12-5|TRBD1|14|TRBJ2-7|few
CASGSGTGSYEQYF
TGTGCTAGTGGTTCCGGGACAGGGAGTTACGAGCAGTACTTC
>TRBV18|TRBD1|15|TRBJ2-1|-
CASSPGTGASNEQFF
TGTGCCAGCTCACCAGGGACAGGGGCCTCTAATGAGCAGTTCTTC
>TRBV7-9|TRBD1|16|TRBJ1-4|-
CASSLGGGIYNEKLFF
TGTGCCAGCAGCTTAGGAGGGGGCATTTATAATGAAAAACTGTTTTTT
>TRBV28|TRBD2|17|TRBJ2-3|-
CASSYPGLAASRVTQYF
TGTGCCAGCAGCTACCCGGGACTAGCGGCCTCCCGCGTTACGCAGTATTTT
>TRBV5-1|-|13|TRBJ2-7|-
CASSLDGDWEQYF
TGCGCCAGCAGCTTGGACGGGGATTGGGAGCAGTACTTC
>TRBV9|-|15|TRBJ1-2|-
CASSVEGDSNYGYTF
TGTGCCAGCAGCGTAGAAGGGGATAGTAACTATGGCTACACCTTC
>TRBV30|TRBD1|14|TRBJ2-7|-
CAWSAGTGSYEQYF
TGTGCCTGGAGCGCCGGGACAGGCTCCTACGAGCAGTACTTC
>TRBV7-9|TRBD2|13|TRBJ2-7|-
CASMFAGGDEQYF
TGTGCCAGCATGTTTGCGGGAGGGGACGAGCAGTACTTC
>TRBV30|-|14|TRBJ2-7|-
CAWSTTRLGYEQYF
TGTGCCTGGAGTACTACTAGATTAGGGTACGAGCAGTACTTC
>TRBV27|-|16|TRBJ2-6|few
CASSSRQISGANVLTF
TGTGCCAGCAGTTCCCGACAGATCTCTGGGGCCAACGTCCTGACTTTC
>TRBV7-2|-|15|TRBJ2-7|few
CASSLVARGPYEQYF
TGTGCCAGCAGCTTAGTAGCCAGGGGACCCTACGAGCAGTACTTC
>TRBV5-1|TRBD2|15|TRBJ2-5|-
CASSTTGLAKETQYF
TGCGCCAGCAGTACCACGGGACTAGCGAAAGAGACCCAGTACTTC
>TRBV25-1|-|14|TRBJ1-1|-
CASSEVGGNTEAFF
TGTGCCAGCAGTGAGGTAGGAGGGAACACTGAAGCTTTCTTT
>TRBV15|-|18|TRBJ2-7|-
CATSRDLPQWGGGHEQYF
TGTGCCACCAGCAGAGATCTCCCGCAATGGGGAGGAGGTCACGAGCAGTACTTC
>TRBV28|-|15|TRBJ2-3|-
CASRSSSGPGDTQYF
TGTGCCAGCAGATCCTCGTCAGGGCCGGGTGATACGCAGTATTTT
>TRBV7-8|-|14|TRBJ2-7|-
CASSLAGRVYEQYF
TGTGCCAGCAGCTTAGCCGGCAGGGTTTACGAGCAGTACTTC
>TRBV5-4|-|17|TRBJ2-2|-
CASSPDPWGPINGELFF
TGTGCCAGCAGCCCAGATCCTTGGGGGCCCATCAACGGGGAGCTGTTTTTT
>TRBV12-5|-|16|TRBJ1-1|-
CASGFAPLGRGTEAFF
TGTGCTAGTGGTTTCGCCCCCCTGGGGAGGGGCACTGAAGCTTTCTTT
>TRBV29-1|-|12|TRBJ1-1|-
CSVDGTNTEAFF
TGCAGCGTTGACGGTACGAACACTGAAGCTTTCTTT
>TRBV5-1|TRBD1|16|TRBJ1-6|once
CASSGGGTGSNSPLHF
TGCGCCAGCAGCGGCGGCGGGACAGGGTCAAATTCACCCCTCCACTTT
>TRBV6-5|-|13|TRBJ2-7|-
CASSYDSSYEQYF
TGTGCCAGCAGCTACGACAGCTCCTACGAGCAGTACTTC
>TRBV9|-|16|TRBJ1-6|-
CASSVDGGGSNSPLHF
TGTGCCAGCAGCGTAGATGGGGGGGGATCCAATTCACCCCTCCACTTT
>TRBV5-1|-|17|TRBJ1-4|once
CASSPGWGGVTNEKLFF
TGCGCCAGCAGCCCGGGCTGGGGAGGAGTGACTAATGAAAAACTGTTTTTT
>TRBV28|-|17|TRBJ1-3|-
CASSPPPWRIGSNTIYF
TGTGCCAGCAGTCCCCCACCGTGGAGGATAGGTTCAAACACCATATATTTT
>TRBV7-2|TRBD2|18|TRBJ2-1|-
CASSLFGGLAGGPNEQFF
TGTGCCAGCAGCTTATTCGGGGGTCTAGCGGGAGGGCCCAATGAGCAGTTCTTC
>TRBV28|-|16|TRBJ2-7|-
CASSYLVLDNSYEQYF
TGTGCCAGCAGTTATTTAGTCTTGGACAACAGCTACGAGCAGTACTTC
>TRBV19|TRBD1|18|TRBJ1-5|-
CASSPGTGTYSSNQPQHF
TGTGCCAGTAGTCCCGGGACAGGGACATATAGCAGCAATCAGCCCCAGCATTTT
>TRBV11-3|TRBD2|17|TRBJ2-5|-
CASSLGGTRGGQETQYF
TGTGCCAGCAGCTTAGGAGGGACGCGGGGGGGCCAAGAGACCCAGTACTTC
>TRBV7-9|-|15|TRBJ2-3|-
CASSLPRDNTDTQYF
TGTGCCAGCAGCTTGCCTAGGGACAACACAGATACGCAGTATTTT
>TRBV19|-|15|TRBJ1-3|-
CASSIQATSGNTIYF
TGTGCCAGTAGTATCCAGGCAACCTCTGGAAACACCATATATTTT
>TRBV7-3|TRBD1|16|TRBJ1-3|-
CASSPTGRGSGNTIYF
TGTGCCAGCAGTCCGACAGGGCGCGGGTCTGGAAACACCATATATTTT
>TRBV19|-|16|TRBJ1-6|-
CASSIGVGVYNSPLHF
TGTGCCAGTAGTATAGGAGTAGGGGTCTATAATTCACCCCTCCACTTT